The rows below give T cell receptor beta chains drawn from one sample of a study of cytomegalovirus exposure and HLA in healthy donors. Only in-frame clones appear in the TCRdb table, and some are missing; sequencing was by immunoSEQ multiplex PCR. The sample has about 160,000 clones; around 78% are singletons. Specimen: PBMCs. All receptors come from a female donor in good health and CMV-seronegative. Both conserved end residues are trimmed from each CDR3. The size of a clone is reported for some rows only, either as once, few or many, or as a class for expanded clones.

clone size,V gene,CDR3 protein
-,TRBV18,ASSREAANYEQY
-,TRBV4-3,ASSQVEARIQY
once,TRBV5-4,ASSRGLAGENSQY
few,TRBV18,ASSPRQDHGYT
-,TRBV19,ASGLRIAGGHEQF
-,TRBV19,ASKDSDSEAF
few,TRBV30,AWSVEANYGYT
-,TRBV12-5,ASAPPGARGNTIY
-,TRBV6-5,ASNLRPGSYEQY
-,TRBV7-2,ASSLGAGSSYNEQF
-,TRBV7-8,ASSLEARDSNQPQH
-,TRBV6-1,ASSVRESGTDTQY
-,TRBV29-1,SVEGTGRLNTEAF
-,TRBV10-3,AISGWLAGSRTDTQY
-,TRBV28,AVQGGATNEKLF
few,TRBV9,ASSVAGLAGGPQETQY
-,TRBV7-2,ASNYRDRDYSPLH
few,TRBV19,ASIVAGGITGELF
-,TRBV11-2,ASSENRETQY
-,TRBV19,ASSIGQGNTGELF
-,TRBV7-2,ASSLGSGTAREQF
-,TRBV6-1,ATRRSENTEAF
once,TRBV7-2,AGSFYVGGGEQY
-,TRBV7-9,ASSSTSYSNQPQH
-,TRBV27,ASSSRPQGSLYEQY
-,TRBV19,ASSIMETQY
-,TRBV30,AWSGGLAGGTDTQY
-,TRBV5-4,ASSLNRGLAGTYEQY
-,TRBV28,ASSLIKIAGDTQY
-,TRBV9,ASSVSDRGLTEAF
-,TRBV5-4,ASSLPGRFGETEAF
-,TRBV19,ASSIDLAHSPLH
few,TRBV21-1,ASSKPSQETQY
-,TRBV2,ASSNDRNTEAF
-,TRBV28,ASSYQTGPTYGYT
-,TRBV21-1,ASSTPLAGGNTGELF
few,TRBV7-2,ASSFGEFYEQY
-,TRBV4-3,ASSQDMSGGAYEQY
few,TRBV5-5,ASSQAGSSGGDEQY
few,TRBV9,ASSPGYGYEQY
once,TRBV2,ASSTRTGSTDTQY
-,TRBV29-1,SFNRGRTGELF